The present entry profiles one T cell receptor beta chain with its context. Germline-derived CDR1 and CDR2 are GTSNPN and SVGIG (reference sequence). The CDR3 has 13 amino acids. The V end was cut by 0 bases, the J end by 5 bases, with 10 bases between. This entry belongs to a study of CD8 T cells in Susac syndrome. The RNA, 0.5 to 1 ug, was put through reverse transcription using random hexamers. Across 54 Vbeta and 13 Jbeta, TCR beta CDR3 was amplified with immunoSEQ multiplex PCR. Each CDR3 protein gets one entry after TCRdb re-called the immunoSEQ multiplex PCR reads with MiXCR. The sample contains some 160,000 distinct CDR3 sequences, around 96% of which appear only once. Patients with stable or active relapsing-remitting disease, all of them treatment-naive, made up the multiple sclerosis controls. The TEMRA cells underwent FACS enrichment, while the CD8+ and CD4+ T cells underwent negative isolation.

Input material: CD8+ T cells from PBMCs. The V gene is TRBV30, the J gene TRBJ1-1; TRBD1 is a possible D gene (5 bases). This clonotype was sampled from a human donor with multiple sclerosis. CDR3 residues: CAWSVGGSTEAFF. The CDR3 DNA is TGTGCCTGGAGTGTCGGGGGAAGTACTGAAGCTTTCTTT.